The subject of this entry is one T cell receptor (beta chain). Its antigen is unknown. Other DNA sequences within the sample encode an identical CDR3. These data are taken from a study of shared clonotypes between healthy human individuals. Regarding the study as a whole: Relative to clonotypes present in all four donors, those not shared had lower generation probabilities. Larger estimated richness was generally recorded for naive subsets relative to memory subsets.

Sequencing used immunoSEQ multiplex PCR; TCRdb keeps in-frame clones, though not all of them. In the table there are some 2 million clones, approximately 94% of which are singletons. CD45RO-negative cells were positively selected for CCR7, leaving out terminally differentiated effector memory CD45RA+ cells. Only Caucasian adults living in Nashville, Tennessee served as donors. Germline V lookup: CDR1 SQVTM, CDR2 ANQGSEA. V lost 3 bases, J lost 5 bases, and 7 bases lay in between. The CDR3 is made up of 11 amino acids. The specimen sequenced was naive CD8+ T cells sorted from blood. The receptor's source is a man younger than 35 in good health. V is TRBV29-1 and J is TRBJ1-2; D gene ambiguous. The CDR3 DNA follows: TGCAGCGTTGACAGTTCGTATGGCTACACCTTC. This sequence encodes CSVDSSYGYTF.